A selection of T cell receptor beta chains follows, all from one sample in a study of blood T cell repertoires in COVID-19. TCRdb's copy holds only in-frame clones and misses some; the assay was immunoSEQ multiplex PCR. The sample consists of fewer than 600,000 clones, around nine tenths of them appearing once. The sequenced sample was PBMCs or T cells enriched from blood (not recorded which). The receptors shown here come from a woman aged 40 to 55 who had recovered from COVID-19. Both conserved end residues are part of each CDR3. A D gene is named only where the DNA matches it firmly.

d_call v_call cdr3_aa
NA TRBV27 CASSNIRVGYTEAFF
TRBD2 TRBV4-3 CASSPRLGGRWNEQFF
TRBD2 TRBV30 CAWLPGLAGDTQYF
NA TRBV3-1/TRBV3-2 CASSQPGGPVYNSPLHF
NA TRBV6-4 CASSVQGSTEAFF
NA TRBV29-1 CSVEPENSYNEQFF
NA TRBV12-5 CASGPRGGDSNQPQHF
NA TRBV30 CAWSEETGRNQPQHF
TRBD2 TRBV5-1 CASSLGTSSYEQYF
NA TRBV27 CASSRTGTGSYEQYF
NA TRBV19 CASSLGGGGGYTF
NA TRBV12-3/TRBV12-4 CASSTQGGAEAFF
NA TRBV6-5 CASTQALVQFF
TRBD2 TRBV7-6 CASSLGAGGRGQAPYEQYF
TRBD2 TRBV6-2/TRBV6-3 CASSYVFGRAGDTQYF
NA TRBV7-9 CASSLALRDEQFF
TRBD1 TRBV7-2 CASSSDRATNEKLFF
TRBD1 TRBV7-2 CASSTGTENTEAFF
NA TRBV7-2 CASSSNRGDTQYF
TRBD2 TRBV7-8 CASSLARSGSLDEQYF
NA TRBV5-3 CARSLREGVWENTEAFF
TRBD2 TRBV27 CASSLAGGDEQYF
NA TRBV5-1 CASSANRVAQETQYF
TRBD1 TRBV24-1 CATSDEGATQPQHF
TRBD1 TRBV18 CASSLGQGSRNTEAFF
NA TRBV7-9 CASTGSSYEQYF
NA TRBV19 CASSSRAGGGGEQFF
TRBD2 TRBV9 CASSATGLAPETEQFF
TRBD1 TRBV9 CASSGLTGGNTEAFF
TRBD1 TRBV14 CASSQLQGSTDTQYF
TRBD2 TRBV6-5 CAISGLAGGYEQFF
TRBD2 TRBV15 CATSRDLKASGSLEQYF
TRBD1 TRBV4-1 CASSQSGQVNTEAFF
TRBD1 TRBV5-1 CASTKIPDRGKNEKLFF
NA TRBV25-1 CASSDSGGWYDGYTF
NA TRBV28 CASSGQLPNQPQHF
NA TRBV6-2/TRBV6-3 CASSSLDRNGYTF
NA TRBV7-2 CASSRSMSSYNEQFF
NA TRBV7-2 CASSSGLLQETQYF
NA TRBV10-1 CASSEGGEMETQYF
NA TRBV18 CASSDWGTQDGQFF
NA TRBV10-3 CAISELQQGNTEAFF
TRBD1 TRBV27 CASSRRTGSYNEQFF
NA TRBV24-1 CATSDPGVSGNTIYF
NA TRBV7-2 CASSNSGSNEQYF
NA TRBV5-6 CASSLSGIGQPQHF
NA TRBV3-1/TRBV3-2 CASSLHEGNYGYTF
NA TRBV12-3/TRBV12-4 CASSLLRGYEQYF
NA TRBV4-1 CASSQDRGAGGDTIYF
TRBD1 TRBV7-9 CASSLAQGQGPSSTDTQYF
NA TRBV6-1 CASSEGRVFGQPQHF
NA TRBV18 CASSPDGGYGYTF
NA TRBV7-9 CASSPQTGTKNEKLFF
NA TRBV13 CASSLQGETQYF
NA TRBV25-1 CASRPGTSGPQHF
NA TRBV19 CASSSIGGGYGVTQYF
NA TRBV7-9 CASSLVEGVTEAFF
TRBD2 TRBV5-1 CASSLVGGVVFPETQYF
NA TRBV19 CASSPQHLLSGNTIYF
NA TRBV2 CASSEVGVQNRHF